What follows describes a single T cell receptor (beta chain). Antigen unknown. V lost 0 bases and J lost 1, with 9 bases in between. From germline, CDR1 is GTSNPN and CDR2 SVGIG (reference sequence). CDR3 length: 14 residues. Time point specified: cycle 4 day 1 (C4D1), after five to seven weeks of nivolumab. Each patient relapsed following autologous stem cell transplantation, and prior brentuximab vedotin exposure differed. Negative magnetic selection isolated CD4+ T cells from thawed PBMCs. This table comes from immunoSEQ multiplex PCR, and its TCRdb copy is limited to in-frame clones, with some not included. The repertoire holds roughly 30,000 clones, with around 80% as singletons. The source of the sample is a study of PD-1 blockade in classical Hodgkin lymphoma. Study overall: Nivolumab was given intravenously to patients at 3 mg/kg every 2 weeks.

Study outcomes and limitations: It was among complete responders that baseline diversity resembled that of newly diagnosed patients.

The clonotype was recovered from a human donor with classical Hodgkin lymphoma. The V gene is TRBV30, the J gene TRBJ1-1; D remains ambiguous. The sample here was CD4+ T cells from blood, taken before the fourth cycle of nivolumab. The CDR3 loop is CAWSVPGSNTEAFF. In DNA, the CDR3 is TGTGCCTGGAGTGTGCCAGGATCGAACACTGAAGCTTTCTTT.